The 20 T cell receptor beta chains in this list originate from one sample, sequenced in a study of T cell responses to AZD1222 COVID-19 vaccine. The repertoire was sequenced with immunoSEQ multiplex PCR; TCRdb's copy has only in-frame clones and lacks some. Of 80,000 to 90,000 clones in the sample, 90% are singletons; the top ten hold less than 3.5%. The material sequenced was peripheral blood, taken on day 0 of AZD1222 vaccination. The origin of the receptors is an adult in good health.

This sequence joins TRBV5-1 and TRBJ2-3; D perhaps matches TRBD2 (6 bases). Germline V lookup: CDR1 SGHRS, CDR2 YFSETQ. V lost 4 bases to trimming and J lost 2 bases, with 11 bases between them. This CDR3 has 14 residues. CDR3 region: CASSAGPYTDTQYF. CDR3 DNA: TGCGCCAGCAGCGCGGGACCCTACACAGATACGCAGTATTTT.

V is TRBV2 and J is TRBJ1-1; 9 bases match TRBD1. V lost 4 bases, J lost 6 bases, and 6 bases stayed unmatched. The germline V gene encodes CDR1 SNHLY and CDR2 FYNNEI. The CDR3 has 14 amino acids. The CDR3: CASSGDRDRAEAFF. The CDR3 bases are TGTGCCAGCAGTGGGGACCGGGACAGGGCTGAAGCTTTCTTT.

The chain couples TRBV11-3 to TRBJ2-1; D gene uncertain. Trimming removed 5 bases at V and 5 bases at J, with 16 bases between. This CDR3 spans 15 amino acids. Germline V lookup: CDR1 SGHNT, CDR2 YENEEA. CDR3 amino acids: CASSMGEAYNNEQFF. The CDR3, as DNA: TGTGCCAGCAGCATGGGTGAAGCGTATAACAATGAGCAGTTCTTC.

The chain has TRBV28 and TRBJ2-5; 15 bases are shared with TRBD2. CDR1 and CDR2 from the germline V gene are MDHEN and SYDVKM. V dropped 2 bases and J dropped 4; count of bases not matched to a gene: 5. There are 17 residues in the CDR3. The CDR3 here is CASSLPPGLAGGETQYF. The CDR3 DNA sequence: TGTGCCAGCAGTTTACCACCGGGACTAGCGGGGGGAGAGACCCAGTACTTC.

This sequence joins TRBV29-1 and TRBJ1-2, with D perhaps TRBD1 (6 bases). Trimming cost V 4 bases and J 2 bases, with 14 bases left between them. This CDR3 spans 14 amino acids. The V gene's germline CDR1 is SQVTM and CDR2 ANQGSEA. The CDR3 nucleotides read TGCAGCGTTGGTGGGGGCAGGCAAAACTATGGCTACACCTTC. It codes for CSVGGGRQNYGYTF.

The chain recombines TRBV27 with TRBJ2-7, with D possibly TRBD2 on 5 matching bases. V was pared by 6 bases and J by 0 bases, with 12 bases between. The CDR3 loop spans 14 amino acids. CDR1 is MNHEY, CDR2 SMNVEV, per germline (reference sequence). CDR3: CASRSYSGSYEQYF. The CDR3 nucleotides read TGTGCCAGCAGGTCTTACAGCGGCTCCTACGAGCAGTACTTC.

The chain employs TRBV5-4 and TRBJ1-4, with unresolved D. The germline V and J ends were trimmed by 2 bases and 5 bases, with 10 bases remaining between them. Germline V lookup: CDR1 SGHNT, CDR2 YYREEE (reference sequence). The CDR3 contains 14 residues. In nucleotides, the CDR3 is TGTGCCAGCAGCTTCAGGTCAAGCAATGAAAAACTGTTTTTT. It encodes CASSFRSSNEKLFF.

In this sample, this clone turned up once. The chain combines TRBV5-1 with TRBJ2-5; 8 nucleotides align to TRBD2. V dropped 3 bases and J dropped 2; count of bases not matched to a gene: 6. Germline V gene lookup returns CDR1 SGHRS and CDR2 YFSETQ. There are 15 residues in the CDR3. The CDR3 DNA is TGCGCCAGCAGCTCGTTACTAGCGGAACAAGAGACCCAGTACTTC. This gives the protein CASSSLLAEQETQYF.

The V gene is TRBV18, the J gene TRBJ2-5; 9 bases line up with TRBD1. CDR1 is KGHSH, CDR2 LQKENI, per germline. With 4 bases clipped from V and 5 bases from J, the junction kept 2 bases outside the gene matches. This CDR3 contains 13 residues. In DNA form, the CDR3 reads TGTGCCAGCTCACGGGACAGGGAGGAGACCCAGTACTTC. This sequence encodes CASSRDREETQYF.

The chain employs TRBV4-1 and TRBJ1-1; D gene uncertain. CDR3 length equals 15 residues. Trimming took off 6 bases at V and 1 base at J, with 15 bases between the two ends. The germline V gene encodes CDR1 MGHRA and CDR2 YSYEKL. The CDR3 DNA sequence: TGCGCCAGCAGGCCTCAGGAAAGTGGGAACACTGAAGCTTTCTTT. It yields the protein CASRPQESGNTEAFF.

V and J are TRBV7-8 and TRBJ2-1; 13 bases match TRBD2. After removal of 0 bases from V and 4 bases from J, the junction contained 6 bases not matched to a gene. Per the germline V gene, CDR1 is SGHVS and CDR2 is FQNEAQ. The CDR3 sequence is 18 residues long. The CDR3 bases are TGTGCCAGCAGCTTAGCCGGGACTAGCGGGAAAGTTTACAATGAGCAGTTCTTC. Amino acids: CASSLAGTSGKVYNEQFF.

The chain uses TRBV19 and TRBJ1-2, with D maybe TRBD1 (6 bases). The V gene lost 3 bases and the J gene lost 13 bases, with 12 bases spanning the gap. CDR1 and CDR2 (germline): LNHDA, SQIVND (reference sequence). The length of the CDR3 is 11 residues. The DNA of the CDR3 is TGTGCCAGTAGTATGGGGGCCTCAAGCACCTTC. It translates to CASSMGASSTF.

The chain employs TRBV10-3 and TRBJ1-2, with TRBD1 as a possible D gene (6 bases). The CDR3 is made up of 16 amino acids. CDR1 ENHRY and CDR2 SYGVKD come from the germline V gene. Trimming cost V 10 bases and J 8 bases, with 29 bases left between them. The CDR3 DNA is TGTGCCACAAAGGCTCTACGGGGGGCCTGGGTTCCGGGCTACACCTTC. Residues: CATKALRGAWVPGYTF.

V gene TRBV2 combines with J gene TRBJ1-6; TRBD1 matches at 7 bases. CDR1 SNHLY and CDR2 FYNNEI come from the germline V gene. Trimming took 6 bases from V and 8 from J; bases not matched to a gene: 13. The CDR3 has 16 amino acids. The DNA for the CDR3 is TGTGCCAGCAGCGGACCTCAAGGGGGCTCCCATTCACCCCTCCACTTT. This translates into CASSGPQGGSHSPLHF.

The chain recombines TRBV6-5 with TRBJ2-7, with D possibly being TRBD1 or TRBD2 (5 bases each). The V end was cut by 8 bases, the J end by 2 bases, with 16 bases between. The CDR3 has 14 residues. Germline V gives CDR1 MNHEY, CDR2 SVGAGI. CDR3 bases: TGTGCCAGCGGGGATCCGGGGCGAGCCTACGAGCAGTACTTC. Its protein is CASGDPGRAYEQYF.

The chain combines TRBV10-2 with TRBJ2-5; 7 nucleotides match TRBD1. Germline V CDR1 and CDR2: WSHSY, SAAADI. V dropped 3 bases and J dropped 1; count of bases not matched to a gene: 2. The CDR3 is 14 residues long. This CDR3 reads CASSDAGGQETQYF. CDR3 nucleotide sequence: TGCGCCAGCAGTGACGCAGGGGGCCAAGAGACCCAGTACTTC.

The chain employs TRBV7-9 and TRBJ1-2; D is undetermined. The V and J ends lost 6 bases and 5 bases respectively, with 7 bases between them. The CDR3 spans 11 residues. Germline CDR1 SEHNR, CDR2 FQNEAQ (reference sequence). The CDR3 is CASRTAYGYTF. In nucleotides, the CDR3 is TGTGCCAGCAGGACTGCATATGGCTACACCTTC.

The rearrangement links TRBV28 to TRBJ1-2, with D possibly matching TRBD1 (5 bases). V was trimmed by 10 bases and J by 3 bases, leaving 21 bases between them. The germline CDR1 and CDR2 sequences are MDHEN and SYDVKM. The CDR3 has 15 amino acids. The CDR3 is CATTAGTPPDYGYTF. The CDR3 bases are TGTGCCACCACAGCCGGGACTCCCCCCGACTATGGCTACACCTTC.

The genes are TRBV18 and TRBJ2-7; 12 bases are shared with TRBD1. From germline, CDR1 is KGHSH and CDR2 LQKENI. The CDR3 length is 15 residues. V lost 2 bases, J lost 3 bases, and 2 bases stayed unmatched. The CDR3 sequence is CASSPGTGGFYEQYF. CDR3 DNA sequence: TGTGCCAGCTCACCAGGGACAGGGGGCTTCTACGAGCAGTACTTC.

The gene calls are TRBV14 and TRBJ2-1, with D unclear. CDR1 is SGHDN and CDR2 is FVKESK in the germline V gene. The CDR3 length is 13 residues. V lost 1 base, J lost 7 bases, and 8 bases lay in between. In DNA form, the CDR3 reads TGTGCCAGCAGCCAAGCCCAGATTAATGAGCAGTTCTTC. It codes for CASSQAQINEQFF.